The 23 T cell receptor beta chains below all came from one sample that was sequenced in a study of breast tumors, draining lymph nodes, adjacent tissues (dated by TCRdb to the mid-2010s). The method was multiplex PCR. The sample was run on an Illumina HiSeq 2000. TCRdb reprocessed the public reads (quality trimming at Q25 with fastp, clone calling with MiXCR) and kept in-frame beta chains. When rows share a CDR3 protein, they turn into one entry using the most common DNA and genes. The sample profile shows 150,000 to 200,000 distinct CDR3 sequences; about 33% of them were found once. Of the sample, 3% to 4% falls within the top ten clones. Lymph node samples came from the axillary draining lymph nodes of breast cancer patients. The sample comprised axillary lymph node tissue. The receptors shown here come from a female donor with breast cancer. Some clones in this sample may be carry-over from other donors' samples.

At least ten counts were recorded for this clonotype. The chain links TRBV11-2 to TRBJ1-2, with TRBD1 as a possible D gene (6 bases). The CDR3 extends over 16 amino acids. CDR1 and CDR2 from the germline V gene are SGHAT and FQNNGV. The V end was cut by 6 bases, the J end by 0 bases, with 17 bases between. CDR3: CASRLTTGRTNYGYTF. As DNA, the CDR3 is TGTGCCAGCAGACTGACTACAGGGAGAACTAACTATGGCTACACCTTC.

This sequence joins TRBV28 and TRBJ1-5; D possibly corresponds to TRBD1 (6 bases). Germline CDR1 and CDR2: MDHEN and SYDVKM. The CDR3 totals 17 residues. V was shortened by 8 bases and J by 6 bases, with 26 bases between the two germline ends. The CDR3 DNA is TGTGCCAGCTGTCTGGCGGGGGCTGGGTCCGTAGGTCAGCCCCAGCATTTT. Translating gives CASCLAGAGSVGQPQHF.

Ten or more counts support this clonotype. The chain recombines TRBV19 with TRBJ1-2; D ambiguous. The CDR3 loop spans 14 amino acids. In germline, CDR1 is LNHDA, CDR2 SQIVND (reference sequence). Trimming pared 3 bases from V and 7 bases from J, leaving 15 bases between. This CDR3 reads CASSITNVRGGYTF. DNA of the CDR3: TGTGCCAGTAGTATCACTAACGTCCGGGGTGGCTACACCTTC.

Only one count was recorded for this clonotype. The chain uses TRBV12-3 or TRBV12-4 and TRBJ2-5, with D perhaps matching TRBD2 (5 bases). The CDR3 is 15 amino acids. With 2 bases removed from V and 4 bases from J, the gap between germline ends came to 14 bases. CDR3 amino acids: CASSLPVGGRETQYF. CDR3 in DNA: TGTGCCAGCAGTTTACCAGTGGGCGGGCGAGAGACCCAGTACTTC.

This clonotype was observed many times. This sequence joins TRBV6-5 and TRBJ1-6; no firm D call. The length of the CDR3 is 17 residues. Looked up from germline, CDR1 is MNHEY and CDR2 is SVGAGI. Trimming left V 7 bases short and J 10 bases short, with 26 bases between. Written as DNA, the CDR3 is TGTGCCAGCACTCCCTCGGGATCGGGGAATGCGGGCTCACCCCTCCACTTT. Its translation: CASTPSGSGNAGSPLHF.

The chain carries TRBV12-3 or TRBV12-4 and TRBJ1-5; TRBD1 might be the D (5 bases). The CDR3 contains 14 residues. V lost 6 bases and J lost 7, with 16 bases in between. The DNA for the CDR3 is TGTGCCAGCAGCGGGGGGGGGGGGTCGCAGCCCCAGCATTTT. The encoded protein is CASSGGGGSQPQHF.

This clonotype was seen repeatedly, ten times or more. DNA of the CDR3: TGTGCCACCAGTGCCCTCGGACAGGGACGGGGCGGGACGCAGTATTTT. Amino acids: CATSALGQGRGGTQYF. The gene calls are TRBV24-1 and TRBJ2-3; 8 positions match TRBD1. Germline trimming cut 5 bases from V and 9 bases from J; bases unmatched to any gene: 15. Germline V gene sequence: CDR1 KGHDR, CDR2 SFDVKD. The CDR3 is made up of 16 amino acids.

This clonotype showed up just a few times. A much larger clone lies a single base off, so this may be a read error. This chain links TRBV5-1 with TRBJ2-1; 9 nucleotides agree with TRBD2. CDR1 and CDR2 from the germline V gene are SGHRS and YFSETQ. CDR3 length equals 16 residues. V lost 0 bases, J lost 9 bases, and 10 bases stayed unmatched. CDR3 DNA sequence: TGCGCCAGCAGCTTGGAGTGGGCGGGAGGGAACAGTGAGCAGTTCTTC. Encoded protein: CASSLEWAGGNSEQFF.

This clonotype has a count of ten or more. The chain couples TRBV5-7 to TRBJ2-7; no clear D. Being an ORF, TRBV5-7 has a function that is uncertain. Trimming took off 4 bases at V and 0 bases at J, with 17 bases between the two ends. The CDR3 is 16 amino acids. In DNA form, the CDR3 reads TGTGCCAGCAGCCTATACTCGGCACCCACCTCCTACGAGCAGTACTTC. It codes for CASSLYSAPTSYEQYF.

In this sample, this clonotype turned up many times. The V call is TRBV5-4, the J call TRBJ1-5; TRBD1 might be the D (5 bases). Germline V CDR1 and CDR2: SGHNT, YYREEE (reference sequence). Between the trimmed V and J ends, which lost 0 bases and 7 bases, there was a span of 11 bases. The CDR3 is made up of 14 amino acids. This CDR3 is CASSLGGGEQPQHF. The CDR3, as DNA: TGTGCCAGCAGCTTGGGTGGGGGAGAACAGCCCCAGCATTTT.

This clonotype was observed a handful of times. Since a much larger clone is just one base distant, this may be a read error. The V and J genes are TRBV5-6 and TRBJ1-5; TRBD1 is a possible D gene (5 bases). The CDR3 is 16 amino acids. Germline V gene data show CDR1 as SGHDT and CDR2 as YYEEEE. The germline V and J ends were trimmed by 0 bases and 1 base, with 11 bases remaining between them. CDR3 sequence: CASSLGQTKSNQPQHF. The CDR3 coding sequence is TGTGCCAGCAGCTTGGGACAGACGAAAAGCAATCAGCCCCAGCATTTT.

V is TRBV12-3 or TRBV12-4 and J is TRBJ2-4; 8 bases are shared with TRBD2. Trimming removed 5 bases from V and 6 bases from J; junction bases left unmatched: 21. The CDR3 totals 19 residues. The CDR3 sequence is CASSDRRPPVPGGANIQYF. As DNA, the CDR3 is TGTGCCAGCAGTGACAGGCGCCCTCCCGTACCCGGGGGGGCAAACATTCAGTACTTC.

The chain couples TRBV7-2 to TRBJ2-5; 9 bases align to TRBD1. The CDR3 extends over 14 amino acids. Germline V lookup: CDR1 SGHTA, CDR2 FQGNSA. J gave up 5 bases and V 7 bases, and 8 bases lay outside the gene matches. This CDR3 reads CASTYRGPGETQYF. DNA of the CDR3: TGTGCCAGCACATACAGGGGGCCGGGGGAGACCCAGTACTTC.

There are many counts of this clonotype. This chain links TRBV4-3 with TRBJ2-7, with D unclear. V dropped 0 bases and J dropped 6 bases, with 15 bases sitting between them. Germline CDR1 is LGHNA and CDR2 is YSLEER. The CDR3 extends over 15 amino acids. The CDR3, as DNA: TGCGCCAGCAGCCAAGATGCCGACGTGGTCGGCGAGCAGTACTTC. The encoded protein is CASSQDADVVGEQYF.

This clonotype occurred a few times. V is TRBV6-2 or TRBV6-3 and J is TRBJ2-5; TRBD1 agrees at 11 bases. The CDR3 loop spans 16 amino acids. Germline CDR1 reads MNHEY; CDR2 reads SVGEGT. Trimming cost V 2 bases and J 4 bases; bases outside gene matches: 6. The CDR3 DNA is TGTGCCAGCAGTTACGGGACAGGGGGTTCCCCAGAGACCCAGTACTTC. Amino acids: CASSYGTGGSPETQYF.

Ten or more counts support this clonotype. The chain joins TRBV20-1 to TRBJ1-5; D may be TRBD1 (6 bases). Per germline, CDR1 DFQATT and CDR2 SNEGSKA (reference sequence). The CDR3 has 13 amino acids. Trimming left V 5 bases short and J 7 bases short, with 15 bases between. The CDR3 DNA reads TGCAGTGCTTTCCCCCGGGGGGGCCAGCCCCAGCATTTT. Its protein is CSAFPRGGQPQHF.

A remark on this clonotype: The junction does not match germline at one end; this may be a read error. Here the CDR3 DNA reads TGTGCTAGCAGCTTAGTCCGGACCGGGGAGCTGTTTTTT. Amino acids: CASSLVRTGELFF. The chain has TRBV7-7 and TRBJ2-2; D uncertain. In germline, CDR1 is SSHAT, CDR2 FNYEAQ (reference sequence). The CDR3 runs to 13 residues.

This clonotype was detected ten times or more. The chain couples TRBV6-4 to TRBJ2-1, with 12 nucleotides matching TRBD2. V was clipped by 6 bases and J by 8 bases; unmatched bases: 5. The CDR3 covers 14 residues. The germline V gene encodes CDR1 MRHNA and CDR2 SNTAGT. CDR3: CASRRLAGVDEQFF. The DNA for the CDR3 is TGTGCCAGCAGACGACTAGCGGGAGTGGATGAGCAGTTCTTC.

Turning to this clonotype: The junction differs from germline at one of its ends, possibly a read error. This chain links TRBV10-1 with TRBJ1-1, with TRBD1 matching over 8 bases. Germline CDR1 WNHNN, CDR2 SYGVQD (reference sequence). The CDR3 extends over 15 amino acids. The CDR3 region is CASSFFGQGATEAFF. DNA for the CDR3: TGTGCCAGCAGTTTTTTTGGACAGGGAGCCACTGAAGCTTTCTTT.

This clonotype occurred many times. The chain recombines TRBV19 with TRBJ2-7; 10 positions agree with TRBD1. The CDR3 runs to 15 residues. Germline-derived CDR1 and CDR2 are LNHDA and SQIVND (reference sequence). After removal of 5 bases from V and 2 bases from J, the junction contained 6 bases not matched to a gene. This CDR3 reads CASSFGTGVTYEQYF. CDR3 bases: TGTGCCAGTAGTTTCGGGACAGGGGTTACCTACGAGCAGTACTTC.

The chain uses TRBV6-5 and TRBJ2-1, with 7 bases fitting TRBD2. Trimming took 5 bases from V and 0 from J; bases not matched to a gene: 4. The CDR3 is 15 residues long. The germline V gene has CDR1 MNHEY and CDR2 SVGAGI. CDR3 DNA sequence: TGTGCCAGCAGTCTAAGCGGGGACTCCTACAATGAGCAGTTCTTC. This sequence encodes CASSLSGDSYNEQFF.

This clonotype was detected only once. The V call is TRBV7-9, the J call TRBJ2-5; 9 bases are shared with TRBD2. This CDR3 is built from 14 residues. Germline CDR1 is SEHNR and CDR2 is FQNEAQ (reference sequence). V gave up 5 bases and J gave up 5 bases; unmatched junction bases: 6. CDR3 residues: CASSAGLATETQYF. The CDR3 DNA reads TGTGCCAGCAGCGCAGGACTAGCGACGGAGACCCAGTACTTC.

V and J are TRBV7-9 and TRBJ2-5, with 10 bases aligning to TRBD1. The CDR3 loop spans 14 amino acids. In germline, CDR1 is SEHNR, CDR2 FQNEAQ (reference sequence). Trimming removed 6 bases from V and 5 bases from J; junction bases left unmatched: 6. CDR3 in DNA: TGTGCCAGCAGTTCGGGACAGGGGAGGGAGACCCAGTACTTC. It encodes CASSSGQGRETQYF.